Below are 30 T cell receptor beta chains sequenced from a single sample in a study of technical replicates of blood from several donors. Sequencing was performed with immunoSEQ multiplex PCR; in TCRdb, only in-frame clones are kept and a portion is missing. The data show 55,000 to 75,000 clones, with 90% to 95% seen just once and 3.5% to 5% held by the top ten. The sequenced sample consisted of PBMCs. These receptors originate from a human donor in good health. Some clones in this sample may be carry-over from other donors' samples.

The V and J genes are TRBV5-8 and TRBJ2-1, with D possibly TRBD1 on 5 matching bases. Trimming left V 0 bases short and J 5 bases short, with 18 bases between. The CDR3 contains 17 residues. CDR1 is SGHTS, CDR2 YDEGEE, per germline. The CDR3 spells CASSLVFAAGRHNEQFF. The CDR3 DNA reads as TGTGCCAGCAGCTTGGTCTTCGCGGCAGGGCGGCACAATGAGCAGTTCTTC.

The CDR3, as DNA: TGTGCCAGCAGCGTAGGGACCTATGAGGGGGAAAACACTGAAGCTTTCTTT. Protein product: CASSVGTYEGENTEAFF. The rearrangement uses TRBV9 and TRBJ1-1, with D tentatively TRBD1 (6 bases). The CDR3 consists of 17 residues. Germline V gene lookup returns CDR1 SGDLS and CDR2 YYNGEE. Trimming took off 0 bases at V and 2 bases at J, with 17 bases between the two ends. Combining the CDR3 with reference TRBV9 and TRBJ1-1 gives the whole variable domain DSGVTQTPKHLITATGQRVTLRCSPRSGDLSVYWYQQSLDQGLQFLIQYYNGEERAKGNILERFSAQQFPDLHSELNLSSLELGDSALYFCASSVGTYEGENTEAFFGQGTRLTVV.

V usage is TRBV27 and J usage is TRBJ2-2, with 10 positions matching TRBD2. Trimming at V came to 5 bases and at J to 6 bases, leaving 9 bases not matched to a gene. The germline V gene encodes CDR1 MNHEY and CDR2 SMNVEV (reference sequence). The length of the CDR3 is 16 residues. CDR3 in DNA: TGTGCCAGCAGTAGCCTACTAGCGGGAATGTCCGGGGAGCTGTTTTTT. As protein: CASSSLLAGMSGELFF.

The chain uses TRBV5-1 and TRBJ2-2, with 9 bases matching TRBD1. Germline V gives CDR1 SGHRS, CDR2 YFSETQ. This CDR3 is built from 15 residues. V was pared by 4 bases and J by 3 bases, with 4 bases of the junction left unmatched. The CDR3 reads CASSGGQGYTGELFF. The CDR3 DNA reads TGCGCCAGCAGCGGAGGACAGGGGTACACCGGGGAGCTGTTTTTT.

The chain has TRBV11-3 and TRBJ2-2, with TRBD2 as a possible D gene (6 bases). Trimming stripped 4 bases from V and 1 base from J, with 7 bases between. Germline CDR1 reads SGHNT; CDR2 reads YENEEA. This CDR3 has 14 amino acids. CDR3 coding DNA: TGTGCCAGCAGCTCCGGGAGGAACACCGGGGAGCTGTTTTTT. Protein product: CASSSGRNTGELFF.

CDR3 residues: CASSFAQADTQYF. DNA for the CDR3: TGTGCCAGCAGCTTCGCCCAGGCAGATACGCAGTATTTT. This sequence joins TRBV9 and TRBJ2-3, with no clear D. Germline V gene sequence: CDR1 SGDLS, CDR2 YYNGEE. V was clipped by 4 bases and J by 4 bases, with 10 bases between them. The CDR3 extends over 13 amino acids.

This clone has a single count. V is TRBV11-2 and J is TRBJ2-1, with D perhaps TRBD2 (6 bases). CDR1 is SGHAT, CDR2 FQNNGV, per germline. The CDR3 has 16 residues. The germline V and J ends were trimmed by 1 base and 4 bases, with 14 bases remaining between them. CDR3 coding DNA: TGTGCCAGCAGCTTAGGCCCGGGACTCCTTTACAATGAGCAGTTCTTC. Amino acid sequence: CASSLGPGLLYNEQFF.

This chain's CDR3 is CASSKGQGTEAFF. The CDR3 DNA is TGTGCCAGCAGCAAGGGACAGGGGACTGAAGCTTTCTTT. This rearrangement joins TRBV11-2 to TRBJ1-1; 10 positions match TRBD1. Germline CDR1 is SGHAT and CDR2 is FQNNGV. Unmatched junction bases numbered 2, after V lost 5 bases and J lost 5 bases. The CDR3 length is 13 residues.

This chain joins TRBV6-9 and TRBJ1-5; no clear D. The V gene's germline CDR1 is MNHGY and CDR2 SVAAGI. This CDR3 comprises 16 residues. V lost 0 bases to trimming and J lost 3 bases, with 12 bases between them. The CDR3 is CASSYSVGRVNQPQHF. The CDR3 coding sequence is TGTGCCAGCAGTTATTCGGTCGGTAGAGTCAATCAGCCCCAGCATTTT.

This sequence joins TRBV9 and TRBJ1-6, with D tentatively TRBD1 (5 bases). The V gene's germline CDR1 is SGDLS and CDR2 YYNGEE. V gave up 3 bases and J gave up 10 bases, with 17 bases separating them. This CDR3 region has 15 residues. The CDR3 reads CASSAIQERGSPLHF. CDR3 sequence (DNA): TGTGCCAGCAGCGCAATACAGGAAAGGGGATCACCCCTCCACTTT. The entire variable domain, with the rest obtained from reference TRBV9 and TRBJ1-6, is as follows: DSGVTQTPKHLITATGQRVTLRCSPRSGDLSVYWYQQSLDQGLQFLIQYYNGEERAKGNILERFSAQQFPDLHSELNLSSLELGDSALYFCASSAIQERGSPLHFGNGTRLTVT.

This rearrangement joins TRBV19 to TRBJ2-3; 10 bases align to TRBD2. After removal of 3 bases from V and 4 bases from J, the junction contained 10 bases not matched to a gene. CDR3 length: 17 residues. The germline V gene encodes CDR1 LNHDA and CDR2 SQIVND (reference sequence). The CDR3, as DNA: TGTGCCAGTAGTATCGAGAAAGCGGGGGGGCCCTCAGATACGCAGTATTTT. The encoded protein is CASSIEKAGGPSDTQYF.

This chain connects TRBV4-3 to TRBJ1-2, with a tentative D call TRBD1 (5 bases). CDR1 is LGHNA, CDR2 YSLEER, per germline. The CDR3 runs to 13 residues. The germline V and J ends were trimmed by 7 bases and 6 bases, with 15 bases remaining between them. The DNA for the CDR3 is TGCGCCAGCAACTATGGGGAAGGGGATGGCTACACCTTC. As protein: CASNYGEGDGYTF.

The V call is TRBV4-2, the J call TRBJ2-2; tentative D call: TRBD1 (5 bases). The V and J ends lost 6 bases and 8 bases respectively, with 10 bases between them. Germline-derived CDR1 and CDR2 are LGHNA and YNFKEQ. This CDR3 is built from 12 residues. CDR3 region: CASRRNRGELFF. In DNA form, the CDR3 reads TGTGCCAGCAGGAGAAACAGGGGGGAGCTGTTTTTT.

The gene calls are TRBV11-3 and TRBJ2-5; 11 nucleotides agree with TRBD1. Germline V gene sequence: CDR1 SGHNT, CDR2 YENEEA. V lost 5 bases and J lost 5; bases outside the gene matches: 1. The CDR3 length is 13 residues. The CDR3: CASSGDRGETQYF. CDR3 nucleotide sequence: TGTGCCAGCAGCGGGGACAGGGGGGAGACCCAGTACTTC. Complete variable domain (other parts from reference TRBV11-3 and TRBJ2-5): EAGVVQSPRYKIIEKKQPVAFWCNPISGHNTLYWYLQNLGQGPELLIRYENEEAVDDSQLPKDRFSAERLKGVDSTLKIQPAELGDSAVYLCASSGDRGETQYFGPGTRLLVL.

CDR3 bases: TGTGCCAGCTCACCATCCCGGGACAATGAGCAGTTCTTC. It specifies CASSPSRDNEQFF. The chain couples TRBV18 to TRBJ2-1; D gene unclear. The CDR3 is made up of 13 amino acids. The V end lost 2 bases, the J end lost 5 bases, and 7 bases lay between the germline ends. Germline assignment: CDR1 KGHSH and CDR2 LQKENI.

The rearrangement uses TRBV6-5 and TRBJ2-3; 8 positions match TRBD1. The J segment lost 4 bases and the V segment lost 9 bases, leaving 6 bases of the junction unmatched. The CDR3 runs 13 residues. The germline CDR1 and CDR2 sequences are MNHEY and SVGAGI. Here the CDR3 DNA reads TGTGCCAGTGCCGGGACAGGCGCAGATACGCAGTATTTT. Encoded protein: CASAGTGADTQYF.

This clone was detected many times. In nucleotides, the CDR3 is TGTGCCAGCAGTCCTAACAGGGGGCAGGATGAAAAACTGTTTTTT. It is translated as CASSPNRGQDEKLFF. The gene calls are TRBV6-5 and TRBJ1-4, with 9 nucleotides matching TRBD1. The CDR3 sequence is 15 residues long. CDR1 is MNHEY and CDR2 is SVGAGI in the germline V gene. V trimming: 5 bases; J trimming: 6 bases; junction bases outside the gene matches: 7.

The J gene is TRBJ2-1, the V gene TRBV29-1, with D uncertain. Germline V gives CDR1 SQVTM, CDR2 ANQGSEA. The CDR3 is 13 residues long. V shed 4 bases and J shed 6 bases, with 13 bases lying between them. The CDR3: CSVAIAPFNEQFF. The CDR3 nucleotides read TGCAGCGTTGCGATAGCCCCGTTCAATGAGCAGTTCTTC.

The chain recombines TRBV29-1 with TRBJ2-1; 7 bases line up with TRBD1. The germline V gene has CDR1 SQVTM and CDR2 ANQGSEA. V shed 7 bases and J 0 bases; nucleotides not matched to a gene: 3. This CDR3 contains 13 residues. The CDR3 sequence is CSGGQNSYNEQFF. CDR3 bases: TGCAGCGGGGGACAGAACTCCTACAATGAGCAGTTCTTC.

The gene calls are TRBV6-5 and TRBJ2-7; TRBD1 aligns across 7 bases. Trimming took 0 bases from V and 5 from J; bases not matched to a gene: 7. The CDR3 has 15 residues. Germline CDR1 MNHEY, CDR2 SVGAGI. The CDR3, as DNA: TGTGCCAGCAGTTACTCGGGACAGCCTATCCACGAGCAGTACTTC. Residues: CASSYSGQPIHEQYF.

The genes are TRBV30 and TRBJ2-7; no clear D. CDR1 and CDR2 from the germline V gene are GTSNPN and SVGIG (reference sequence). Trimming took off 2 bases at V and 4 bases at J, with 6 bases between the two ends. The CDR3 sequence is 11 residues long. The CDR3 bases are TGTGCCTGGAGTAGGAGTTACGAGCAGTACTTC. Amino acid sequence: CAWSRSYEQYF. Filled out from reference TRBV30 and TRBJ2-7, the complete variable domain reads SQTIHQWPATLVQPVGSPLSLECTVEGTSNPNLYWYRQAAGRGLQLLFYSVGIGQISSEVPQNLSASRPQDRQFILSSKKLLLSDSGFYLCAWSRSYEQYFGPGTRLTVT.

The chain joins TRBV10-3 to TRBJ2-6; the match to TRBD2 covers 7 bases. The CDR3 loop spans 16 amino acids. V shed 3 bases, J shed 2 bases, and the junction held 4 bases outside the gene matches. CDR1 is ENHRY, CDR2 SYGVKD, per germline. This CDR3 is CAISDREGTGANVLTF. CDR3 DNA sequence: TGTGCCATCAGTGACAGGGAGGGTACTGGGGCCAACGTCCTGACTTTC.

The V call is TRBV10-3, the J call TRBJ2-1; 11 positions agree with TRBD2. CDR1 is ENHRY and CDR2 is SYGVKD in the germline V gene. The CDR3 runs 16 residues. V shed 0 bases and J 8 bases; nucleotides not matched to a gene: 6. The CDR3 bases are TGTGCCATCAGTGAGTCACTAGCGGGAGTTACCCATGAGCAGTTCTTC. The encoded protein is CAISESLAGVTHEQFF.

The V gene is TRBV27, the J gene TRBJ2-1; D is unresolved. The CDR3 is 13 residues long. V lost 3 bases to trimming and J lost 6 bases, with 9 bases between them. CDR1 and CDR2 (germline): MNHEY, SMNVEV (reference sequence). The CDR3 here is CASSFSGLNEQFF. CDR3 DNA sequence: TGTGCCAGCAGTTTTTCGGGTCTCAATGAGCAGTTCTTC.

The chain recombines TRBV19 with TRBJ1-2, with 7 bases lining up with TRBD1. With 5 bases clipped from V and 4 bases from J, the junction kept 10 bases outside the gene matches. In germline, CDR1 is LNHDA, CDR2 SQIVND (reference sequence). The CDR3 is 15 amino acids. The CDR3 nucleotides read TGTGCCAGTAGTTCCCGACAGGGCGGGATCTATGGCTACACCTTC. It codes for CASSSRQGGIYGYTF.

The rearrangement links TRBV4-1 to TRBJ1-5, with no clear D. The CDR3 extends over 15 amino acids. The germline V gene has CDR1 MGHRA and CDR2 YSYEKL. The V gene lost 1 base and the J gene lost 6 bases, with 13 bases spanning the gap. CDR3 coding DNA: TGCGCCAGCAGCCAAGGGTGGGCCTCAGGTCAGCCCCAGCATTTT. This encodes CASSQGWASGQPQHF.

This clone showed up just once. V gene TRBV10-3 combines with J gene TRBJ1-2; a weak D match, TRBD1 (5 bases). V gave up 5 bases and J gave up 0 bases, with 16 bases separating them. CDR1 is ENHRY and CDR2 is SYGVKD in the germline V gene. CDR3 length equals 16 residues. CDR3: CAISTGTTVTNYGYTF. For the CDR3, the DNA is TGTGCCATCAGTACCGGGACTACTGTCACTAACTATGGCTACACCTTC.

The J gene is TRBJ2-7, the V gene TRBV2, with D unresolved. CDR1 is SNHLY and CDR2 is FYNNEI in the germline V gene. Trimming cost V 5 bases and J 0 bases, with 2 bases left between them. This CDR3 comprises 11 residues. The CDR3 nucleotides read TGTGCCAGCAGTCTCTCCTACGAGCAGTACTTC. Encoded protein: CASSLSYEQYF.

CDR3 nucleotide sequence: TGCGCCAGCAGCTTGGCCGCTCCCGACATTAAAGAGACCCAGTACTTC. Protein: CASSLAAPDIKETQYF. The chain recombines TRBV5-1 with TRBJ2-5; D not certain. This CDR3 comprises 16 residues. CDR1 and CDR2 from the germline V gene are SGHRS and YFSETQ. V lost 0 bases, J lost 3 bases, and 15 bases lay in between.

V gene TRBV7-9 combines with J gene TRBJ1-4; TRBD1 matches at 9 bases. CDR1 SEHNR and CDR2 FQNEAQ come from the germline V gene (reference sequence). This CDR3 is built from 19 residues. V was clipped by 5 bases and J by 0 bases; unmatched bases: 13. DNA of the CDR3: TGTGCCAGCAGCCTATTGAGGGGGACAGGGATAACAACTAATGAAAAACTGTTTTTT. Translation gives CASSLLRGTGITTNEKLFF.